These T cell receptor beta chains were read from a single sample in a study of monozygotic twins with inflammatory bowel disease. Using the 5' RACE reads, TCRdb records one entry per CDR3 protein without DNA. The repertoire shows under 350,000 distinct CDR3 sequences; the top ten hold 5.6%. Sequenced input: blood. All receptors derive from a human donor with ulcerative colitis or Crohn's disease, or a healthy co-twin of an affected twin (not recorded which). CDR3s include the opening cysteine and the closing phenylalanine or tryptophan.

j_gene | v_gene | CDR3aa
TRBJ2-7 | TRBV7-3 | CASSTVTGQKYYEQYF
TRBJ2-2 | TRBV25-1 | CASSGRGRGTGELFF
TRBJ1-2 | TRBV6-1 | CASIVSPTGGYGYTF
TRBJ2-2 | TRBV12-3/TRBV12-4 | CASSLTGQYTGELFF
TRBJ1-5 | TRBV5-6 | CASSLMDPGQIFQQPQHF
TRBJ2-5 | TRBV25-1 | CASSDWQGEETQYF
TRBJ2-3 | TRBV20-1 | CSARGSGGLLLTDTQYF
TRBJ2-5 | TRBV10-3 | CATGPLLAGVGTQYF
TRBJ1-1 | TRBV5-1 | CASSGERDTEAFF
TRBJ1-6 | TRBV7-2 | CASSLEQALTYNSPLHF
TRBJ1-1 | TRBV25-1 | CASSETGWNTEAFF
TRBJ2-1 | TRBV29-1 | CSAKGLAENEQFF
TRBJ2-5 | TRBV7-6 | CASGLPTAETQYF
TRBJ1-3 | TRBV11-2 | CASSLEPGNTIYF
TRBJ2-3 | TRBV9 | CASGGPNTDTQYF
TRBJ2-2 | TRBV12-3/TRBV12-4 | CASRLLGTGELFF
TRBJ1-1 | TRBV7-2 | CASSLAWGGMNTEAFF
TRBJ2-1 | TRBV21-1 | CASSKALSARYNEQFF
TRBJ1-5 | TRBV5-1 | CASRDRVGDQPQHF
TRBJ1-5 | TRBV7-2 | CASSLAGQKNQPQHF
TRBJ2-5 | TRBV5-4 | CASSLAGTGLQETQYF
TRBJ2-2 | TRBV3-1 | CASSQRRGWPGELFF
TRBJ2-7 | TRBV18 | CASSLTGTGVSEQYF
TRBJ2-7 | TRBV6-1 | CASSDLYEQYF
TRBJ2-3 | TRBV18 | CANRRGRQNEDTQYF
TRBJ2-7 | TRBV15 | CATSRETSGTSVGEQYF